This T cell receptor (beta chain) is drawn from a study of human T cells and chemical hapten exposure (dated by TCRdb to the early 2020s). Context from the whole study: For sensitization, 2% DPC in acetone was applied to an approximately 2 cm by approximately 2 cm area of upper inner arm skin. Patch testing was done on the upper back using Finn chambers containing 0.01% DPC, and results were scored after 6 days according to International Contact Dermatitis Research Group standards. The patient cohort, mostly female, included alopecia areata with under or over 50% scalp involvement, alopecia totalis and alopecia universalis. This study followed changes in the peripheral blood TCR repertoire in vivo during primary and secondary sensitization of alopecia patients to the hapten diphenylcyclopropenone (DPC). Twenty-nine alopecia patients gave blood for TCR sequencing at one to four time points (pre-sensitization, 2, 6 and 24 weeks). Libraries were combined into a pool for sequencing, and differences in TCR yield between samples came mainly from small differences in library volumes within the pool. Blood samples were taken from patients before sensitization (week 0) and at 2, 6 and about 24 weeks after DPC sensitization. Throughout the study period of around 25 weeks, patients also received therapeutic DPC doses to the scalp every week.

Comments on this clonotype: The antigen it recognizes is unknown. Base-call qualities are not available, and no considerably larger clone is one nucleotide away.

The V end loses 0 bases and the J end loses 6 bases, and a stretch of 12 bases separates them. As encoded in the germline V gene, CDR1 is SGDLS while CDR2 is YYNGEE. Inclusive of the bounding cysteine and phenylalanine, the CDR3 is 15 residues long. The only DNA kept is the CDR3, 45 bases in frame from the first base. The time point label for this specimen denotes: patch test 1, 2 weeks after DPC sensitization. Read against the paper, the sample's treatment or condition label means: therapeutic diphenylcyclopropenone sensitization with weekly scalp DPC. Blood at each patch-test visit was drawn before the patch test was applied. To be eligible, patients had to be aged 18 to 70, diagnosed with alopecia and judged suitable for DPC therapy, while pregnant patients were excluded. Unfractionated whole blood was collected in Tempus Blood RNA tubes, and total RNA was extracted from that blood. The protocol used for the library was RACE. The instrument was a NextSeq 500. During library preparation, unique molecular identifiers were attached to individual cDNA molecules so that TCRs could be counted in a quantitative, reproducible way. For every blood RNA sample, sequencing covered both the TCR alpha and TCR beta chains. The published analysis was carried out like this. A median of around 96,000 TCRs per sample was observed, with a range of about 23,224 to 690,600. The Decombinator software suite was used to annotate V, J and CDR3 in the TCR reads. Every sample was subsampled to the same number of TCRs (28,000) for the PS versus PT1 abundance plots. TCRs were defined as expanded if absent before sensitization and observed at least eight times at the 2-week time point. TCRdb cleaned the public reads at Q25 with fastp, built clones with MiXCR and kept in-frame beta chains. Every entry covers one CDR3 protein and lists the most common genes and DNA from its rows. TCRdb, not the original authors, processed these V and J calls. The sample records roughly 180,000 distinct CDR3 sequences, around 15% of which are singletons. 1.7% of the sample goes to the ten largest clones.

The research as a whole found: Expanded TCRs formed significantly more large CDR3 similarity clusters than pre-sensitization or healthy control sets, consistent with antigen-driven responses. Alopecia, a presumed autoimmune disease, was present in all patients, so the immune response of the patients might differ from that of healthy individuals. No change with DPC sensitization was found in the number of TCRs above 1 in 1000 frequency, and no evidence of global repertoire structure alterations was found. Patch test score was positively correlated with the number of PT1 expanded TCRs, with significance at thresholds 8, 16 and 32 but not at 4. After repeated subsampling, the strength of the expansion versus patch-test correlation and the threshold at which it became significant changed.

This specimen was whole blood, taken in connection with sensitization to the hapten diphenylcyclopropenone (DPC). This TCR came from a woman aged 25 to 39 with alopecia areata. Some clones in this sample may be carry-over from other donors' samples. Here the chain combines TRBV9 and TRBJ2-2; the D assignment is uncertain and may be TRBD1 or TRBD2, with 5 bases supporting each. The nucleotide sequence reads as follows: TGTGCCAGCAGCGTAGTGGGGCGAGGGCCCGGGGAGCTGTTTTTT. Its translation reads: CASSVVGRGPGELFF. Here the CDR3 is joined to the reference TRBV9 and TRBJ2-2 genes, and the full variable domain is: DSGVTQTPKHLITATGQRVTLRCSPRSGDLSVYWYQQSLDQGLQFLIQYYNGEERAKGNILERFSAQQFPDLHSELNLSSLELGDSALYFCASSVVGRGPGELFFGEGSRLTVL.